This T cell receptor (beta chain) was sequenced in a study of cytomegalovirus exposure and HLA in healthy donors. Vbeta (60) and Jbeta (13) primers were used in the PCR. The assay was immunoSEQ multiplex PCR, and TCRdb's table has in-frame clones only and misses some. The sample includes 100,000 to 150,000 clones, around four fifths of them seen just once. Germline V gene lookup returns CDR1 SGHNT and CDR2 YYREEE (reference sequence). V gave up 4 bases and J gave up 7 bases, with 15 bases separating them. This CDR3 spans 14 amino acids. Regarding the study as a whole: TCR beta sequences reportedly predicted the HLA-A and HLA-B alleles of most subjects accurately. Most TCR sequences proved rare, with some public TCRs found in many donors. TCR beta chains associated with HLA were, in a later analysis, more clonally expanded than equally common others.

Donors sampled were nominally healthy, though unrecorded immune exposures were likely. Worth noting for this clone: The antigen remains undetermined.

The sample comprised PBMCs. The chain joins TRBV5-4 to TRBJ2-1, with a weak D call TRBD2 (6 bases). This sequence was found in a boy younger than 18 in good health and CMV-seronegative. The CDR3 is CASSPPLGGNEQFF. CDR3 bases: TGTGCCAGCAGCCCTCCTTTGGGGGGAAATGAGCAGTTCTTC.